This TCR beta chain was retrieved from a study of T cells in Graves' hyperthyroidism and ophthalmopathy. This clonotype showed up just a few times. The antigen remains unidentified. Regions amplified from RNA transcripts were the TCR beta CDR3 regions. The HTBI primer set was used in a first-round RT-PCR of the TCR CDR3. TCRdb itself ran the multiplex PCR reads through MiXCR, one entry per CDR3 protein. The sample contains 550,000 to 850,000 distinct CDR3 sequences, over 15% of which appear only once. General study results and limits: Using 13 V-J features, a model discriminated ophthalmopathy from stable hyperthyroidism. Ophthalmopathy was identified by the model a median approximately 6.4 months ahead of onset.

The CDR3 consists of 18 residues. Germline loops: CDR1 KGHSH, CDR2 LQKENI. The V and J ends lost 0 bases and 2 bases, in that order; junction bases with no gene match: 11. The sequencing input was blood. The TCR comes from a woman between 45 and 65 years old with Graves' hyperthyroidism that later progressed to Graves' ophthalmopathy. The chain links TRBV18 to TRBJ2-3; 7 bases align to TRBD2. This CDR3 reads CASSPPDEAGDATDTQYF. The CDR3 DNA follows: TGTGCCAGCTCACCACCGGACGAGGCGGGGGACGCCACAGATACGCAGTATTTT.